Each of the 24 T cell receptor beta chains below was sequenced from the same sample in a study of OX40 agonist ivuxolimab in advanced cancers. The library was made by the immunoSEQ multiplex PCR assay. TCRdb provides this immuneACCESS table in a form limited to in-frame rearrangements. Some clones are lacking; in checked studies, under half of them reflect an unresolved V gene, and why the rest are absent is not known. The sample table records fewer than 80,000 clones; more than 75% of these occur just once. The ten most abundant clones make up about 6.3% of the sample. This material consisted of CD4+ or CD8+ T cells sorted from blood, taken in a trial of the OX40 agonist ivuxolimab. These receptors were taken from an adult with an advanced solid tumor such as melanoma, head and neck, liver or kidney cancer.

The chain employs TRBV6-6 and TRBJ2-7, with D maybe TRBD2 (5 bases). V lost 7 bases and J lost 2, with 15 bases in between. The CDR3 extends over 14 amino acids. Germline V gene sequence: CDR1 MNHNY, CDR2 SVGAGI (reference sequence). Written as DNA, the CDR3 is TGTGCCAGCACCGCCCGAGAGGGCACCTACGAGCAGTACTTC. This sequence encodes CASTAREGTYEQYF.

The chain carries TRBV27 and TRBJ2-7; no definite D call. Germline CDR1 MNHEY, CDR2 SMNVEV (reference sequence). The CDR3 contains 13 residues. V gave up 2 bases and J gave up 1 base, with 6 bases separating them. This chain's CDR3 is CASSLVESYEQYF. The DNA of the CDR3 is TGTGCCAGCAGTTTAGTCGAATCCTACGAGCAGTACTTC.

This sequence joins TRBV27 and TRBJ1-5; the D gene is possibly TRBD1 (6 bases). V was clipped by 8 bases and J by 4 bases, with 12 bases between them. The length of the CDR3 is 13 residues. Germline CDR1 is MNHEY and CDR2 is SMNVEV (reference sequence). The CDR3 protein is CASGRQVNQPQHF. The DNA of the CDR3 is TGTGCCAGCGGTAGACAGGTAAATCAGCCCCAGCATTTT.

The V and J genes are TRBV6-1 and TRBJ2-5; 8 bases are a match to TRBD1. Gene TRBJ2-7 matches the end of the DNA better, so the J call may be wrong. Per the germline V gene, CDR1 is MNHNS and CDR2 is SASEGT. The CDR3 length is 14 residues. As DNA, the CDR3 is TGTGCCAGCAGATTCACAGGGGGACCCTACGAGCAGTACTTC. Translating it yields CASRFTGGPYEQYF.

The V and J genes are TRBV4-3 and TRBJ1-5; no firm D call. V was pared by 1 base and J by 6 bases, with 10 bases between. The CDR3 runs to 14 residues. Germline V gene sequence: CDR1 LGHNA, CDR2 YSLEER. In DNA form, the CDR3 reads TGCGCCAGCAGCCAAGGCGTGATAAGTCAGCCCCAGCATTTT. Its protein is CASSQGVISQPQHF.

This sequence joins TRBV27 and TRBJ2-3, with a possible D match to TRBD1 (5 bases). V shed 0 bases and J shed 9 bases, with 16 bases lying between them. The CDR3 covers 15 residues. Germline values: CDR1 MNHEY, CDR2 SMNVEV (reference sequence). As DNA, the CDR3 is TGTGCCAGCAGTTTATCGGGGCTGCCCCGCGAGACGCAGTATTTT. Its protein is CASSLSGLPRETQYF.

The chain's CDR3 is CASSQSPLYSNQPQHF. In nucleotides, the CDR3 is TGCGCCAGCAGTCAATCCCCCCTGTATAGCAATCAGCCCCAGCATTTT. The rearrangement uses TRBV23-1 and TRBJ1-5; no clear D gene. TRBV23-1 is marked as an open reading frame, function uncertain. V lost 0 bases and J 0 bases, leaving 9 bases between the germline ends. The CDR3 spans 16 residues.

The chain is built from TRBV6-6 and TRBJ2-7; D gene uncertain. CDR3 length: 12 amino acids. Germline V gives CDR1 MNHNY, CDR2 SVGAGI (reference sequence). The CDR3 region has the DNA TGTGCGACAACGGGCAGCTCCTACGAGCAGTACTTC. Translating gives CATTGSSYEQYF.

The chain employs TRBV7-2 and TRBJ1-1, with TRBD1 as a possible D gene (5 bases). CDR1 and CDR2 (germline): SGHTA, FQGNSA. This CDR3 comprises 13 residues. Trimming left V 1 base short and J 11 bases short, with 14 bases between. Here the CDR3 reads CASSLGTTEGAFF. CDR3 sequence (DNA): TGTGCCAGCAGCTTAGGGACCACAGAGGGGGCTTTCTTT.

The V gene is TRBV19, the J gene TRBJ1-3; D is undetermined. Germline loops: CDR1 LNHDA, CDR2 SQIVND (reference sequence). Trimming removed 6 bases at V and 4 bases at J, with 4 bases between. CDR3 size: 11 residues. For the CDR3, the DNA is TGTGCCAGTAGCATGGGAAACACCATATATTTT. Encoded protein: CASSMGNTIYF.

The V call is TRBV7-9, the J call TRBJ2-5; D uncertain. The V and J ends lost 5 bases and 7 bases respectively, with 14 bases between them. Germline lookup yields CDR1 SEHNR and CDR2 FQNEAQ (reference sequence). CDR3 length: 13 amino acids. The CDR3 DNA sequence: TGTGCCAGCAGCCCCAGTCCCGGGCGGACCCAGTACTTC. Amino acid sequence: CASSPSPGRTQYF.

V gene TRBV25-1 combines with J gene TRBJ2-4; no reliable D call. V lost 1 base and J lost 7, with 8 bases in between. Germline V CDR1 and CDR2: MGHDK, SYGVNS. The CDR3 is 13 amino acids. CDR3 in DNA: TGTGCCAGCAGTGAATGGGTAGGGAACATTCAGTACTTC. Its translation: CASSEWVGNIQYF.

The chain combines TRBV6-6 with TRBJ2-1, with a weak D call TRBD2 (6 bases). CDR1 MNHNY and CDR2 SVGAGI come from the germline V gene (reference sequence). V gave up 6 bases and J gave up 4 bases, with 13 bases separating them. The CDR3 covers 14 residues. CDR3 in DNA: TGTGCCAGCAGCCCAGTCGGGGGATACAATGAGCAGTTCTTC. Protein sequence: CASSPVGGYNEQFF.

The J gene is TRBJ2-5, the V gene TRBV2; TRBD1 agrees at 7 bases. This CDR3 comprises 14 residues. V was pared by 3 bases and J by 4 bases, with 5 bases of the junction left unmatched. Germline values: CDR1 SNHLY, CDR2 FYNNEI. CDR3 protein: CASSESTGRETQYF. As DNA, the CDR3 is TGTGCCAGCAGTGAGTCGACAGGGCGAGAGACCCAGTACTTC.

The chain links TRBV19 to TRBJ1-2, with D possibly being TRBD1 (5 bases). CDR3 size: 17 residues. Germline-derived CDR1 and CDR2 are LNHDA and SQIVND (reference sequence). V shed 0 bases and J shed 7 bases, with 21 bases lying between them. The CDR3 DNA sequence: TGTGCCAGTAGTATAGAGACCGGGACCGCTCTCTCTGGTGGCTACACCTTC. It specifies CASSIETGTALSGGYTF.

This chain uses TRBV30 with TRBJ2-1; tentatively, D is TRBD1 or TRBD2 (5 bases each). CDR1 GTSNPN and CDR2 SVGIG come from the germline V gene (reference sequence). There are 12 residues in the CDR3. Deletions cut 1 base from V and 4 bases from J, with 5 bases between. The CDR3 loop is CAWSGGYNEQFF. The CDR3 DNA is TGTGCCTGGAGTGGGGGGTACAATGAGCAGTTCTTC.

The genes are TRBV5-5 and TRBJ2-7, with a tentative D call TRBD2 (6 bases). Trimming took 0 bases from V and 3 from J, leaving 10 bases between them. Germline CDR1 is SGHKS and CDR2 is YYEKEE (reference sequence). This CDR3 contains 14 residues. The CDR3 loop reads CASSLVASDYEQYF. The DNA for the CDR3 is TGTGCCAGCAGCTTGGTGGCTAGCGACTACGAGCAGTACTTC.

There are a few counts of this clone. The rearrangement uses TRBV4-3 and TRBJ1-2, with 8 bases that match TRBD1. Germline loops: CDR1 LGHNA, CDR2 YSLEER. V lost 0 bases, J lost 4 bases, and 7 bases stayed unmatched. The CDR3 runs 16 residues. This chain's CDR3 is CASSQDLRDRIYGYTF. The CDR3 DNA is TGCGCCAGCAGCCAAGATCTCCGGGACAGGATCTATGGCTACACCTTC.

The chain has TRBV27 and TRBJ1-6; no definite D call. The CDR3 length is 15 residues. V was trimmed by 5 bases and J by 0 bases, leaving 8 bases between them. Germline lookup yields CDR1 MNHEY and CDR2 SMNVEV (reference sequence). The CDR3 coding sequence is TGTGCCAGCAGTCCGCTTCGCTCCTATAATTCACCCCTCCACTTT. Its translation is CASSPLRSYNSPLHF.

The table lists this clone with a count of one. V and J are TRBV9 and TRBJ2-1, with D tentatively TRBD1 or TRBD2 (6 bases each). The CDR3 runs 14 residues. Germline V lookup: CDR1 SGDLS, CDR2 YYNGEE. V was trimmed by 4 bases and J by 3 bases, leaving 11 bases between them. CDR3 nucleotides: TGTGCCAGCAGCCAGGGGACTCTCTACAATGAGCAGTTCTTC. Translation: CASSQGTLYNEQFF.

The V gene is TRBV4-2, the J gene TRBJ1-1, with 7 bases identical to TRBD1. The CDR3 is made up of 14 amino acids. V lost 0 bases and J lost 7; bases outside the gene matches: 5. CDR1 and CDR2 (germline): LGHNA, YNFKEQ. CDR3 loop: CASSQEGAGGEAFF. The CDR3 bases are TGTGCCAGCAGCCAAGAAGGGGCAGGGGGTGAAGCTTTCTTT.

CDR3 sequence (DNA): TGTGCCAGCAGCTTAGGGACTCAAATCACCGGGGAGCTGTTTTTT. It translates to CASSLGTQITGELFF. The V call is TRBV7-9, the J call TRBJ2-2; TRBD2 is a possible D gene (5 bases). Germline CDR1 and CDR2: SEHNR and FQNEAQ (reference sequence). Trimming stripped 1 base from V and 4 bases from J, with 10 bases between. CDR3 size: 15 residues.

In this sample, this clone turned up a few times. The rearrangement links TRBV4-1 to TRBJ1-5; the D gene is possibly TRBD1 (5 bases). This CDR3 contains 14 residues. The germline V and J ends were trimmed by 1 base and 5 bases, with 9 bases remaining between them. CDR1 is MGHRA and CDR2 is YSYEKL in the germline V gene. DNA of the CDR3: TGCGCCAGCAGCCAAGTAGAAGGGGATCAGCCCCAGCATTTT. Translating it yields CASSQVEGDQPQHF.

The genes are TRBV7-9 and TRBJ1-2, with a tentative D call TRBD1 (6 bases). This CDR3 has 15 residues. Germline CDR1 is SEHNR and CDR2 is FQNEAQ (reference sequence). V lost 6 bases and J 4 bases, leaving 18 bases between the germline ends. This CDR3 reads CASSPGAEPVYGYTF. The CDR3 region has the DNA TGTGCCAGCAGTCCAGGGGCCGAACCAGTCTATGGCTACACCTTC.